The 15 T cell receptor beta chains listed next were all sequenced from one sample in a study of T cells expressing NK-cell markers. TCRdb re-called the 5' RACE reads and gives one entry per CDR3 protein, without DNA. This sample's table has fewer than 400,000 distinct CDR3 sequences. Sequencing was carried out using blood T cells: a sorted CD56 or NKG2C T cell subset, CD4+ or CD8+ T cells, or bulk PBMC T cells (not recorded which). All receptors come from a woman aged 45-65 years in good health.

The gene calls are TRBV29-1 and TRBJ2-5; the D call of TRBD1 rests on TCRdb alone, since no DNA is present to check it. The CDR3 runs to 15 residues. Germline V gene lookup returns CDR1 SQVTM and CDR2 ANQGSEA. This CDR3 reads CSVARITGSGQTQYF.

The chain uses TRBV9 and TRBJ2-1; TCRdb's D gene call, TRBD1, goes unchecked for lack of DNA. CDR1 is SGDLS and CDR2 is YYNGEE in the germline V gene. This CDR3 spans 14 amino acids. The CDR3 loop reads CASSAHRGSNEQFF.

The CDR3 sequence: CASSFGGRVGNTEAFF. This chain uses TRBV11-2 with TRBJ1-1; the TCRdb D gene call, TRBD1, has no DNA to confirm it. The CDR3 length is 16 residues. CDR1 and CDR2 from the germline V gene are SGHAT and FQNNGV. Based on the CDR3 plus reference TRBV11-2 and TRBJ1-1, the full variable domain is EAGVAQSPRYKIIEKRQSVAFWCNPISGHATLYWYQQILGQGPKLLIQFQNNGVVDDSQLPKDRFSAERLKGVDSTLKIQPAKLEDSAVYLCASSFGGRVGNTEAFFGQGTRLTVV.

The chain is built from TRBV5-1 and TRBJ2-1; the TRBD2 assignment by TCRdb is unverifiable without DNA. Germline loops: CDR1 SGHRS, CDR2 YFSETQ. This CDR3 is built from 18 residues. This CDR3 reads CASSLGALGLAVNNEQFF.

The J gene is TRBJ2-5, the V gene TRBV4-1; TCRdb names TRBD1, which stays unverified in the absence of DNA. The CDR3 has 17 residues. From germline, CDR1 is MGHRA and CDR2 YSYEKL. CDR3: CASSPIGRTIGRGTQYF.

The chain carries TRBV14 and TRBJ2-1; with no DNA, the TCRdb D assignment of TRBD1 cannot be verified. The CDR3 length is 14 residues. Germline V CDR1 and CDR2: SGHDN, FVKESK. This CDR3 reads CASSQVDSPWGQFF. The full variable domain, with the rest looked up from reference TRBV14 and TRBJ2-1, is EAGVTQFPSHSVIEKGQTVTLRCDPISGHDNLYWYRRVMGKEIKFLLHFVKESKQDESGMPNNRFLAERTGGTYSTLKVQPAELEDSGVYFCASSQVDSPWGQFFGPGTRLTVL.

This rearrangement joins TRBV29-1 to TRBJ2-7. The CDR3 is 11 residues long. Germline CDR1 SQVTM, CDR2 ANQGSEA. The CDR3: CSVLRNYEQYF.

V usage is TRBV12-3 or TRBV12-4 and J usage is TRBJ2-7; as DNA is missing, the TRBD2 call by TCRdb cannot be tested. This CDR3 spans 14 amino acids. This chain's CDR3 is CASSFGLAGYEQYF.

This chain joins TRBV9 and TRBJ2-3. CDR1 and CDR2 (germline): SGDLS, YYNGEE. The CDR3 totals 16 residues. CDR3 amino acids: CASSVWQTPSTDTQYF.

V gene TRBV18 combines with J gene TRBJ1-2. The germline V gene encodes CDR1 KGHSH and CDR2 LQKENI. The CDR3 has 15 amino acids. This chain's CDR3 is CASSPVLGPDYGYTF.

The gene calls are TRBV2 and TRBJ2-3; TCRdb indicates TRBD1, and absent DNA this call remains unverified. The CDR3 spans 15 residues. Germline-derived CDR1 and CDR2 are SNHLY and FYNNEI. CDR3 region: CASSEGTGWRDTQYF.

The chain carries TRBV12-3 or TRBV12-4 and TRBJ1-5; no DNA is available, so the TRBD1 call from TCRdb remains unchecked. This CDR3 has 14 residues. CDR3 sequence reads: CASSGTPGNQPQHF.

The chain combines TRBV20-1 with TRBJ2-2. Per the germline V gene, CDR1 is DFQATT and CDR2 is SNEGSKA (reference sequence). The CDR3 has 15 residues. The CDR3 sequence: CSARDLSVGTGELFF.

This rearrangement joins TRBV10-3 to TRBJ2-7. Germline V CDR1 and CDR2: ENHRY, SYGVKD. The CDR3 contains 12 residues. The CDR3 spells CALSDGTYEQYF.

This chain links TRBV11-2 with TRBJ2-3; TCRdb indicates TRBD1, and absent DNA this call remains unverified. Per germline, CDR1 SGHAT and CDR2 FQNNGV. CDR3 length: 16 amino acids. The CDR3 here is CASSWKQGLSTDTQYF.